The clone carrying this T cell receptor beta chain is a singleton in its sample. V lost 0 bases, J lost 14 bases, and 7 bases stayed unmatched. This CDR3 is 14 amino acids long. From germline, CDR1 is MNHNY and CDR2 SVGAGI (reference sequence). This sample was taken from a study of blood T cell repertoires in COVID-19. Study-wide background: Whether acute or convalescent, the COVID-19 samples came from the United States, Italy and Spain. The analysed material was cDNA or gDNA that came from T cells, B-cell-depleted T cells, or PBMCs.

Original methodology: Estimates of nucleated cell counts were drawn from the amplification of reference gene primers. The repertoire was sequenced with immunoSEQ multiplex PCR; TCRdb's copy has only in-frame clones and lacks some. That table furnishes V, J and clone size, whereas the DNA furnished D and trimming. The sample records 15,000 to 20,000 clones, roughly 85% being singletons. The source of this sequence is a man older than 75 with acute or convalescent COVID-19. Sequenced: peripheral blood. The V gene is TRBV6-6, the J gene TRBJ2-1, with TRBD2 matching 10 bases. CDR3 loop: CASSYSRAGGDEFF. As DNA, the CDR3 is TGTGCCAGCAGTTACTCGAGAGCGGGGGGGGATGAGTTCTTC.